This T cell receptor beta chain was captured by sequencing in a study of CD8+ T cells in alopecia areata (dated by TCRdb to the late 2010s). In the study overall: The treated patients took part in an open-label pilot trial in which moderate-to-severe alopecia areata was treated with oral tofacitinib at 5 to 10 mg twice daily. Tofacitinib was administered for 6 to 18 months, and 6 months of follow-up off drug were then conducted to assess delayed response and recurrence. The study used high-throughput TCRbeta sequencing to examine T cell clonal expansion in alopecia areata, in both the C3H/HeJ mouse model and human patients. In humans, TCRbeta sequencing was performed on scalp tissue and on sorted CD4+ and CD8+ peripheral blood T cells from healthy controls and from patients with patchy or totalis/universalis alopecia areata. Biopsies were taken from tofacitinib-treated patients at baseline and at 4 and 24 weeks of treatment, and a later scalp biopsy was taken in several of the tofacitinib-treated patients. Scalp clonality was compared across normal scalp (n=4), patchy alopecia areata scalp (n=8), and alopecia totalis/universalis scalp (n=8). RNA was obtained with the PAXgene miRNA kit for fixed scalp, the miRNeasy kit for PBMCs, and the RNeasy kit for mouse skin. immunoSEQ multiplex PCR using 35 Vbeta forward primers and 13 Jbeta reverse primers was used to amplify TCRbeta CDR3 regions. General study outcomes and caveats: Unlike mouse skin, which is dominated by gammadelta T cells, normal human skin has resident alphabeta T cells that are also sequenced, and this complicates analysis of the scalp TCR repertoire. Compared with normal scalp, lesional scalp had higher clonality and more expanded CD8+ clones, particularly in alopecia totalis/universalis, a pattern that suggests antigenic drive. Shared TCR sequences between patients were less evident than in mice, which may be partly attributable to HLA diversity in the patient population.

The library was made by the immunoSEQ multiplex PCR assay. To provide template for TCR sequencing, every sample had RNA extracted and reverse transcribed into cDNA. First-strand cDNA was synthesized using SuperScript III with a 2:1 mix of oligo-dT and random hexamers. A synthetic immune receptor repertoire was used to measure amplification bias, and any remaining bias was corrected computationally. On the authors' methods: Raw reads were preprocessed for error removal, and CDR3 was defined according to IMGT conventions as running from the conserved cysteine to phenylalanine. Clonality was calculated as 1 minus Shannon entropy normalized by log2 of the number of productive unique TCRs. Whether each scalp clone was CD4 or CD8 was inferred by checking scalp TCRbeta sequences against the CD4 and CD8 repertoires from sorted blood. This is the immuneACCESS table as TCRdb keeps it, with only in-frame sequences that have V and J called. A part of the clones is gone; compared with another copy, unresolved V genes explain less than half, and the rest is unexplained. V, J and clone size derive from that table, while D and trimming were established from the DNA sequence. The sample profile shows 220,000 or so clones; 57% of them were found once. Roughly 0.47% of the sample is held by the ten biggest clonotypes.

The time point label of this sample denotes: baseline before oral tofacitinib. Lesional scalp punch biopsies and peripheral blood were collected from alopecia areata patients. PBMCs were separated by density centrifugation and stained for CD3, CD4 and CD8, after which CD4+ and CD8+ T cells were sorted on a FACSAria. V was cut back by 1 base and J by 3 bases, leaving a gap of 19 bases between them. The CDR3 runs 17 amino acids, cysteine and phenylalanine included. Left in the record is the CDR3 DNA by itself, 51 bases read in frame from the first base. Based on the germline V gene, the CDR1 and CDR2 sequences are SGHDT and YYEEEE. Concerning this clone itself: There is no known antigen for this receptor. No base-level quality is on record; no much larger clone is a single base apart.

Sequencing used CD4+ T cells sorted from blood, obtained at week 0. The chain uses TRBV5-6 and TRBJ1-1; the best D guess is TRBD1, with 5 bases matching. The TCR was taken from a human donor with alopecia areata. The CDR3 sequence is CASSLWGVSGRDTEAFF. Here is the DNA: TGTGCCAGCAGCTTGTGGGGGGTGAGTGGCCGGGACACTGAAGCTTTCTTT.